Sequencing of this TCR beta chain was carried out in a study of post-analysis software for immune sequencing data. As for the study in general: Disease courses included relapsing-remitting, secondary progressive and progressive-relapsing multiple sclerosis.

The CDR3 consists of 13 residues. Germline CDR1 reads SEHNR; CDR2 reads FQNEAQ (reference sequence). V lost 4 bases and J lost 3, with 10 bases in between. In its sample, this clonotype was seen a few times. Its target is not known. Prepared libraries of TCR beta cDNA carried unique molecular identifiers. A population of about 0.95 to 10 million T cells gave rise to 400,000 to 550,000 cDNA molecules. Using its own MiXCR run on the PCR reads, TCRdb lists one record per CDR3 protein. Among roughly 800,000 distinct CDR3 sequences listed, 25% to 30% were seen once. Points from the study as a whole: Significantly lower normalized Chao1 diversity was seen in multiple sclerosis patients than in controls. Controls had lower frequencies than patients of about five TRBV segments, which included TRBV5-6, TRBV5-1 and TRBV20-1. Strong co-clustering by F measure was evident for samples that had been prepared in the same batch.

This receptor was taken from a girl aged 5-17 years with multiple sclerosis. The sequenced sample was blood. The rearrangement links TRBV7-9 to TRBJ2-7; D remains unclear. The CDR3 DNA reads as TGTGCCAGCAGCTCAAGACACGGCTACGAGCAGTACTTC. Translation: CASSSRHGYEQYF.